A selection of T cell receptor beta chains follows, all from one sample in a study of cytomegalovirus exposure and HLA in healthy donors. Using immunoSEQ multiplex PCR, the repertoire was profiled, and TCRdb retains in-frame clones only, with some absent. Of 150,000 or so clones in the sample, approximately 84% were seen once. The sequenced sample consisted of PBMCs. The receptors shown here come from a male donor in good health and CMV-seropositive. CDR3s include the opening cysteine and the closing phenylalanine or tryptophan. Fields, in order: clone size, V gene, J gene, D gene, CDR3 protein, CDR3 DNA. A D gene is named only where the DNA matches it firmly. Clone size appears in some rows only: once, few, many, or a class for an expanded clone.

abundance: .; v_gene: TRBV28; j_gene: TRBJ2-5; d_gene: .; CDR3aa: CASSSLNASGGETQYF; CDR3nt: TGTGCCAGCAGTTCCCTAAATGCGTCGGGTGGAGAGACCCAGTACTTC
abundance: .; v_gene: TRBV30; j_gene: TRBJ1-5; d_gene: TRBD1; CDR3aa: CAWREDRDQPQHF; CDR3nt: TGTGCCTGGAGAGAAGACAGGGACCAGCCCCAGCATTTT
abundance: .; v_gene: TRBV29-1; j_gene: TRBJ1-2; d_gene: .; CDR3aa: CSVEDRGYGYTF; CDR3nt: TGCAGCGTTGAAGATCGGGGTTATGGCTACACCTTC
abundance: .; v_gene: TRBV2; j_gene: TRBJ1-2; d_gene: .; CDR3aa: CASSAGPGYTF; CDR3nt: TGTGCCAGCAGTGCAGGTCCGGGATACACCTTC
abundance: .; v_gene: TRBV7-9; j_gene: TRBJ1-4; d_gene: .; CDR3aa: CASSPPSLEKLFF; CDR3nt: TGTGCCAGCAGCCCGCCGAGTTTGGAAAAACTGTTTTTT
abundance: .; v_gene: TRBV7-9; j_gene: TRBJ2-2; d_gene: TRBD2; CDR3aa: CASSSGLARTGELFF; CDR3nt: TGTGCCAGCAGCTCCGGACTAGCGCGCACCGGGGAGCTGTTTTTT
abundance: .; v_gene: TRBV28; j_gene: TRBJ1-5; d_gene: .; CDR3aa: CASTTPRGPQHF; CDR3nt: TGTGCCAGCACCACTCCCAGAGGACCCCAGCATTTT
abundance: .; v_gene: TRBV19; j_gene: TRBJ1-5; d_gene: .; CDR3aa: CASSPTGTKGNQPQHF; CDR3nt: TGTGCCAGTAGTCCAACAGGGACGAAGGGCAATCAGCCCCAGCATTTT
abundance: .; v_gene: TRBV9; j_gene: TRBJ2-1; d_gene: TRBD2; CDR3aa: CASSVELAGDNEQFF; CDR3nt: TGTGCCAGCAGCGTAGAACTAGCGGGGGACAATGAGCAGTTCTTC
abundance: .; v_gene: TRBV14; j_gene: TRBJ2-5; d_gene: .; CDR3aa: CASSQGLSREYQETQYF; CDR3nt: TGTGCCAGCAGCCAAGGACTTTCTCGGGAGTACCAAGAGACCCAGTACTTC
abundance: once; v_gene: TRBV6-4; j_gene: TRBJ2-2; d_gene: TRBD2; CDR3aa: CASSTSGETGELFF; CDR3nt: TGTGCCAGCAGTACTAGCGGGGAAACCGGGGAGCTGTTTTTT
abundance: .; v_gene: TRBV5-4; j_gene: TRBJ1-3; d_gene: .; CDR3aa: CASSLEGGVGNTIYF; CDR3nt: TGTGCCAGCAGCTTGGAAGGCGGCGTCGGAAACACCATATATTTT
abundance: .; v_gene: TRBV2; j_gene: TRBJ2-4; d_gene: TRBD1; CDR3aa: CASRDQRQGVAKNIQYF; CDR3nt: TGTGCCAGCAGGGACCAAAGACAGGGGGTAGCCAAAAACATTCAGTACTTC
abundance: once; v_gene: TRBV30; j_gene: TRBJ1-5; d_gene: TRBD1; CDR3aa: CAWSRGQGDGNQPQHF; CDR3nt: TGTGCCTGGAGTAGGGGACAGGGGGATGGCAATCAGCCCCAGCATTTT
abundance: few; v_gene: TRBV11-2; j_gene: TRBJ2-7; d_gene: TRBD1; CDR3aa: CASSLSPGTEYEQYF; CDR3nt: TGTGCCAGCAGCCTATCCCCCGGGACAGAGTACGAGCAGTACTTC
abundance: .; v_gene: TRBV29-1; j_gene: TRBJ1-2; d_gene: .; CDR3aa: CSVGGQGSVWYGYTF; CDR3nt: TGCAGCGTTGGGGGGCAGGGCTCTGTATGGTATGGCTACACCTTC
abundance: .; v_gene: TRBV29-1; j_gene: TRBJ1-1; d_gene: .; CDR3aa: CSASAGRVTEAFF; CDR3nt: TGCAGCGCGTCGGCAGGGAGGGTCACTGAAGCTTTCTTT
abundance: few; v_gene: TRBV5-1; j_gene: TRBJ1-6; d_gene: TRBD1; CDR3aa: CATRTGADSPLHF; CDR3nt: TGCGCCACTCGGACAGGGGCAGATTCACCCCTCCACTTT
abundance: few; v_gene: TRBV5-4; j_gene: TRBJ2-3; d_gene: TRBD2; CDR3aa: CASSSGTSGRDTQYF; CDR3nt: TGTGCCAGCAGCTCGGGGACTAGCGGGAGAGATACGCAGTATTTT
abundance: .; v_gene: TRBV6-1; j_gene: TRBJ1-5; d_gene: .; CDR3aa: CASSEGTVTNQPQHF; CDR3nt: TGTGCCAGCAGTGAAGGGACAGTTACCAATCAGCCCCAGCATTTT
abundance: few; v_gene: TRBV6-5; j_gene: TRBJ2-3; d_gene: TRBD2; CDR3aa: CASSYVGTSVTDTQYF; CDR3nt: TGTGCCAGCAGTTACGTCGGGACTAGCGTCACAGATACGCAGTATTTT
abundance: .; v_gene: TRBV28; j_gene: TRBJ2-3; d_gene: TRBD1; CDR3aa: CASSPPGQGLTDTQYF; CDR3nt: TGTGCCAGCAGTCCACCGGGACAGGGTTTAACAGATACGCAGTATTTT
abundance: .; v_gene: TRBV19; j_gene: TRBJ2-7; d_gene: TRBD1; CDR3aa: CASSIQGAAPFYEQYF; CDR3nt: TGTGCCAGTAGTATCCAGGGGGCGGCGCCTTTCTACGAGCAGTACTTC
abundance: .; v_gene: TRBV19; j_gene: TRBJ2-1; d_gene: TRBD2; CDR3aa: CASSIGSAGGPVSYNEQFF; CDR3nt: TGTGCCAGTAGTATAGGCTCCGCGGGAGGACCGGTTTCCTACAATGAGCAGTTCTTC
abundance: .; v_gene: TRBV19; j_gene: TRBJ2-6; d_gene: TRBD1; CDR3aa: CASMNRGRGGANVLTF; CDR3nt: TGTGCCAGTATGAACAGGGGGCGAGGCGGGGCCAACGTCCTGACTTTC
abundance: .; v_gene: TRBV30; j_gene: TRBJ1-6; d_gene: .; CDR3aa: CAWSVSTGGSPLHF; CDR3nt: TGTGCCTGGAGTGTCAGTACGGGGGGCTCACCCCTCCACTTT
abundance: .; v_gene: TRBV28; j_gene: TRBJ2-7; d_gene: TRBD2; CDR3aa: CASSLYQRSGTSYEQYF; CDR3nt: TGTGCCAGCAGTTTATATCAGAGGAGCGGGACCTCTTACGAGCAGTACTTC
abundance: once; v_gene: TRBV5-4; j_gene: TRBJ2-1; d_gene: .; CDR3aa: CASSRDDRRNEQFF; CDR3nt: TGTGCCAGCAGCAGAGACGACAGGCGGAATGAGCAGTTCTTC
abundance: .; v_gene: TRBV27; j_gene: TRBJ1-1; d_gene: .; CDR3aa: CASSSLDRNLNTEAFF; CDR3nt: TGTGCCAGCAGTTCCCTTGACAGAAACTTGAACACTGAAGCTTTCTTT
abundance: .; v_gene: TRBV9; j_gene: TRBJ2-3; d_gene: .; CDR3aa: CASSLSGSFTDTQYF; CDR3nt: TGTGCCAGCAGTTTGTCGGGTAGCTTCACAGATACGCAGTATTTT
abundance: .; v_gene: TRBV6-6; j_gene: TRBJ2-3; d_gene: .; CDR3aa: CASAIPGTSDTQYF; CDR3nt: TGTGCCAGCGCTATCCCCGGGACTTCTGATACGCAGTATTTT
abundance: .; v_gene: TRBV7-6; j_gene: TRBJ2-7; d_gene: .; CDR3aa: CASSPRHFSNPYEQYF; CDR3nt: TGTGCCAGCAGCCCCCGACACTTCTCTAATCCCTACGAGCAGTACTTC
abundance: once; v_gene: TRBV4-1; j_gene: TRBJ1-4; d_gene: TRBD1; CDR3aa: CASSQAGTGEEKLFF; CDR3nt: TGCGCCAGCAGCCAAGCCGGGACAGGAGAGGAAAAACTGTTTTTT
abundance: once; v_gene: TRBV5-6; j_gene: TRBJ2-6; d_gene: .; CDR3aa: CASNGADGANVLTF; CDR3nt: TGTGCCAGCAACGGCGCGGATGGGGCCAACGTCCTGACTTTC
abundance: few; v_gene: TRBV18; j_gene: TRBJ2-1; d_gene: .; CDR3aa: CASSLGWSSHNEQFF; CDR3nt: TGTGCCAGCTCACTCGGGTGGTCATCACACAATGAGCAGTTCTTC
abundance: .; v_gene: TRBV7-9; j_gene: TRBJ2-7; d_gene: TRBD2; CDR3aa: CASTTSGKWYEQYF; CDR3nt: TGTGCCAGCACGACTAGCGGGAAGTGGTACGAGCAGTACTTC
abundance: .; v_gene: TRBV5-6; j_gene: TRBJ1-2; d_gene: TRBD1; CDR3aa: CATARDRVGFGYTF; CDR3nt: TGTGCCACCGCGAGGGACAGGGTCGGGTTTGGCTACACCTTC
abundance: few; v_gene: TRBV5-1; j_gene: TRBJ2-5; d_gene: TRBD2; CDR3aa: CASSLNGGSVRETQYF; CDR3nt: TGCGCCAGCAGCTTGAACGGCGGGAGCGTTCGGGAGACCCAGTACTTC
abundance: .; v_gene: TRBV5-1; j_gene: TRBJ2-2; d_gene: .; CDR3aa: CASRAGDTGELFF; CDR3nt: TGCGCCAGCAGGGCGGGCGACACCGGGGAGCTGTTTTTT
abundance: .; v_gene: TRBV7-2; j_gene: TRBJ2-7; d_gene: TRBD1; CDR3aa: CASSFGTGNYEQYF; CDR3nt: TGTGCCAGCAGCTTCGGGACAGGAAACTACGAGCAGTACTTC
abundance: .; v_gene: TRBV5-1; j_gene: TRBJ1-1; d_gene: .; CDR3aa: CASSIGNSDSAFF; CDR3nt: TGCGCCAGCAGCATCGGAAATTCAGACAGCGCTTTCTTT